This TCR beta chain originates from a study of shared clonotypes between healthy human individuals. Replicate PCRs from sorted subsets contained around 200 ng DNA, which is around 30,000 T cell genomes. Original handling: ImmunoSEQ junction-only sequences lacked quality scores, so their filtering differed. TCRdb's table, derived via immunoSEQ multiplex PCR, lists solely in-frame clones and lacks some. From that table come the V and J calls and clone size; the DNA was used to work out D and trimming. The sample lists approximately 590,000 clones, about 95% occurring once. Trimming took off 2 bases at V and 4 bases at J, with 5 bases between the two ends. Germline V gives CDR1 ENHRY, CDR2 SYGVKD. The CDR3 is 12 residues long. The naive CD8 population came from CD45RO-negative cells selected for CCR7, without terminally differentiated effector memory CD45RA+ cells. Of note for this clone: What it binds is unknown.

Findings and caveats of the study: Larger estimated richness was generally recorded for naive subsets relative to memory subsets.

Sequences were obtained from naive CD8+ T cells sorted from blood. V gene TRBV10-3 combines with J gene TRBJ2-5; D is unclear. This TCR derives from a woman in her twenties or thirties in good health. This CDR3 is CAISEPGETQYF. The DNA of the CDR3 is TGTGCCATCAGTGAGCCTGGAGAGACCCAGTACTTC.